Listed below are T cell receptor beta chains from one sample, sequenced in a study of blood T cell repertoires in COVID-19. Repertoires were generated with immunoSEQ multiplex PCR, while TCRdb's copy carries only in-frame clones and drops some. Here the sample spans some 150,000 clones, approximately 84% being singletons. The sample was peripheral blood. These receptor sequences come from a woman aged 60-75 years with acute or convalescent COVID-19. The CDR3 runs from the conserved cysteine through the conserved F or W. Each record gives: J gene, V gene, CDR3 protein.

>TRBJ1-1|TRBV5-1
CASSPGQPSKNTEAFF
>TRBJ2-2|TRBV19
CASSRAGNTGELFF
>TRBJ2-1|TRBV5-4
CASSLSYNEQFF
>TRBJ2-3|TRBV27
CASSLFAGSIDTQYF
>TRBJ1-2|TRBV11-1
CASSSQGAYNYGYTF
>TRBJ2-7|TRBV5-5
CASLRGRVSSEQYF
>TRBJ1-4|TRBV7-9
CASSLVTGANEKLFF
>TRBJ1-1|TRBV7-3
CASSLDRNTEAFF
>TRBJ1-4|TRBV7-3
CASSPQTEKLFF
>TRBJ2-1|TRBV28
CASSLAGTQLRGIEQFF
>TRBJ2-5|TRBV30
CAWSGGSTETQYF
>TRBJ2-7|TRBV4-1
CASSLNPTGDYEQYF
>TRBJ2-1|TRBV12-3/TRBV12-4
CASRTSRNEQFF
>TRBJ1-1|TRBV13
CASSYPRGLGTEAFF
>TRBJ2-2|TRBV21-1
CASSKVGRERGTGELFF
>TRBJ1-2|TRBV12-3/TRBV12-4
CASSLDSLYGYTF
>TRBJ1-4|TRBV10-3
CAISQGYEKLFF
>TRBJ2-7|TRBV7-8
CASSLGSYEQYF
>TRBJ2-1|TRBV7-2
CASSSSRVNEQFF
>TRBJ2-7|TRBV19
CASSSNGRTGGYYEQYF
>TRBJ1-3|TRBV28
CASTHLRFRDTTGNTIYF
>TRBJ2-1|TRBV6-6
CASSMAGGNNEQFF
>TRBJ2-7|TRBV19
CASSIGDRGSYEQYF
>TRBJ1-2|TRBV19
CASSIEGANYGYTF
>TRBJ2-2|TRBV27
CASSFYSDRGYTGELFF
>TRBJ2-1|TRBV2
CASDPSGRYNEQFF
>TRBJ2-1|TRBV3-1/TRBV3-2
CASSLSSVERVEQFF
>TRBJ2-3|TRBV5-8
CASSFGGGTDTQYF
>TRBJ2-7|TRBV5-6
CASSLVASEQYF
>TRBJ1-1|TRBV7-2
CAGSLTGMNTEAFF
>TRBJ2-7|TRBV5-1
CASSLGGTSGRSEQYF
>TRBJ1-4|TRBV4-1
CASGQYATNEKLFF
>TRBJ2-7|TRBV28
CASSPRTSSSYEQYF
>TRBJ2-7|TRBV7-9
CASQRAVPYEQYF
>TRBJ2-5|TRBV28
CASSPNLETQYF